Listed here are 13 T cell receptor beta chains from one sample, sequenced in a study of identical twins. From the 5' RACE reads, TCRdb called clonotypes with MiXCR, one entry per CDR3 protein. The table has 230,000 or so distinct CDR3 sequences, around 8.8% seen once. These data were also filed under a second study, of yellow fever vaccine responses in identical twins.

Sequenced sample: CD8+ T cells sorted from blood. The origin of the receptors is a woman between 18 and 29 years old in good health.

The chain links TRBV7-8 to TRBJ2-1, with 9 bases lining up with TRBD1. CDR1 is SGHVS, CDR2 FQNEAQ, per germline. Trimming removed 3 bases from V and 4 bases from J; junction bases left unmatched: 7. The CDR3 runs 16 residues. CDR3 protein: CASSFLDRGGYNEQFF. The CDR3 DNA follows: TGTGCCAGCAGCTTCCTAGACAGGGGGGGTTACAATGAGCAGTTCTTC.

The table lists this clonotype with many counts. This chain connects TRBV29-1 to TRBJ2-1, with 9 positions matching TRBD2. CDR1 is SQVTM, CDR2 ANQGSEA, per germline. Trimming took 4 bases from V and 9 from J; bases not matched to a gene: 10. The CDR3 runs 14 residues. DNA for the CDR3: TGCAGCGTTGTTGCGGGAGGGCCTAGTAGTGAGCAGTTCTTC. This codes for CSVVAGGPSSEQFF.

V gene TRBV11-3 combines with J gene TRBJ2-1, with D tentatively TRBD2 (5 bases). This CDR3 region has 14 residues. Germline assignment: CDR1 SGHNT and CDR2 YENEEA. V lost 5 bases, J lost 6 bases, and 14 bases lay in between. As DNA, the CDR3 is TGTGCCAGCAGCCACTCGGGGTTAAGCAATGAGCAGTTCTTC. Translating it yields CASSHSGLSNEQFF. The variable domain in full, completed from reference TRBV11-3 and TRBJ2-1, reads EAGVVQSPRYKIIEKKQPVAFWCNPISGHNTLYWYLQNLGQGPELLIRYENEEAVDDSQLPKDRFSAERLKGVDSTLKIQPAELGDSAVYLCASSHSGLSNEQFFGPGTRLTVL.

This rearrangement joins TRBV28 to TRBJ1-2; 11 bases fit TRBD1. The germline V gene has CDR1 MDHEN and CDR2 SYDVKM. The ends lost 7 bases at V and 6 bases at J; junction bases unmatched: 22. The CDR3 consists of 19 residues. The CDR3 DNA reads TGTGCCAGCACCCGCGGGGGAAATGGACAGGGGGCTATTAAGGATGGCTACACCTTC. This gives the protein CASTRGGNGQGAIKDGYTF.

This clonotype occurred many times. The rearrangement joins TRBV29-1 to TRBJ2-2; D may be TRBD1 or TRBD2 (5 bases each). Looked up from germline, CDR1 is SQVTM and CDR2 is ANQGSEA. The CDR3 is 13 residues long. Trimming took 5 bases from V and 2 from J, leaving 9 bases between them. CDR3 in DNA: TGCAGCGTTCAGGGACCTAACACCGGGGAGCTGTTTTTT. Its translation is CSVQGPNTGELFF.

This clonotype has ten or more counts. This chain joins TRBV3-1 and TRBJ2-1, with 7 bases aligning to TRBD2. Germline V gene data show CDR1 as LGHDT and CDR2 as YNNKEL (reference sequence). The ends lost 3 bases at V and 10 bases at J; junction bases unmatched: 12. The CDR3 sequence is 15 residues long. The CDR3 nucleotides read TGTGCCAGCAGCCACCTCGGACTAGTGCGTGAGGAGCAGTTCTTC. This codes for CASSHLGLVREEQFF.

The chain employs TRBV27 and TRBJ1-1; D possibly corresponds to TRBD1 (5 bases). There are 15 residues in the CDR3. From germline, CDR1 is MNHEY and CDR2 SMNVEV (reference sequence). The V end lost 3 bases, the J end lost 5 bases, and 16 bases lay between the germline ends. The CDR3 DNA reads as TGTGCCAGCAGTTTGGTTGGGGGACTAAAGACTGAAGCTTTCTTT. This gives the protein CASSLVGGLKTEAFF.

The chain combines TRBV5-6 with TRBJ2-1; D is perhaps TRBD1 (7 bases). Germline V gene data show CDR1 as SGHDT and CDR2 as YYEEEE. CDR3 size: 16 residues. V was shortened by 4 bases and J by 4 bases, with 18 bases between the two germline ends. The CDR3 DNA reads TGTGCCAGCAGCCAAACGACAGGGAGGTTTTACAATGAGCAGTTCTTC. Amino acids: CASSQTTGRFYNEQFF.

This clonotype was counted between two and nine times. The chain couples TRBV5-1 to TRBJ2-5; D is possibly TRBD2 (5 bases). This CDR3 region has 15 residues. V gave up 0 bases and J gave up 0 bases, with 9 bases separating them. Germline CDR1 and CDR2: SGHRS and YFSETQ. CDR3 nucleotide sequence: TGCGCCAGCAGCTTGGCCTCGGGATACCAAGAGACCCAGTACTTC. This encodes CASSLASGYQETQYF. The full variable domain, with the rest looked up from reference TRBV5-1 and TRBJ2-5, is KAGVTQTPRYLIKTRGQQVTLSCSPISGHRSVSWYQQTPGQGLQFLFEYFSETQRNKGNFPGRFSGRQFSNSRSEMNVSTLELGDSALYLCASSLASGYQETQYFGPGTRLLVL.

The chain couples TRBV20-1 to TRBJ2-3; TRBD2 matches 10 bases. The length of the CDR3 is 16 residues. Trimming cost V 3 bases and J 0 bases; bases outside gene matches: 6. Germline assignment: CDR1 DFQATT and CDR2 SNEGSKA (reference sequence). DNA for the CDR3: TGCAGTGCTAGCTTCCTACTAGCGGGGAGCACAGATACGCAGTATTTT. Protein sequence: CSASFLLAGSTDTQYF.

CDR3 region: CASTRGGTDTQYF. CDR3 sequence (DNA): TGCGCCAGCACGAGGGGGGGCACAGATACGCAGTATTTT. The chain carries TRBV5-1 and TRBJ2-3; TRBD1 or TRBD2 may be the D gene (6 bases each). Germline values: CDR1 SGHRS, CDR2 YFSETQ. The CDR3 is made up of 13 amino acids. V lost 6 bases to trimming and J lost 1 base, with 9 bases between them.

This chain joins TRBV7-8 and TRBJ1-1, with a possible D match to TRBD1 (6 bases). Germline V gene sequence: CDR1 SGHVS, CDR2 FQNEAQ. The CDR3 runs to 14 residues. V was cut by 5 bases and J by 5 bases, with 15 bases left in between. The CDR3 DNA follows: TGTGCCAGCAGCCCAGACAGGCTAGGTACTGAAGCTTTCTTT. It yields the protein CASSPDRLGTEAFF.

At least ten counts were recorded for this clonotype. The V and J genes are TRBV12-3 or TRBV12-4 and TRBJ2-2; unclear D gene. Trimming took 3 bases from V and 3 from J, leaving 11 bases between them. This CDR3 region has 15 residues. The CDR3, as DNA: TGTGCCAGCAGTTTCTGGGGAAAAGACACCGGGGAGCTGTTTTTT. This translates into CASSFWGKDTGELFF.